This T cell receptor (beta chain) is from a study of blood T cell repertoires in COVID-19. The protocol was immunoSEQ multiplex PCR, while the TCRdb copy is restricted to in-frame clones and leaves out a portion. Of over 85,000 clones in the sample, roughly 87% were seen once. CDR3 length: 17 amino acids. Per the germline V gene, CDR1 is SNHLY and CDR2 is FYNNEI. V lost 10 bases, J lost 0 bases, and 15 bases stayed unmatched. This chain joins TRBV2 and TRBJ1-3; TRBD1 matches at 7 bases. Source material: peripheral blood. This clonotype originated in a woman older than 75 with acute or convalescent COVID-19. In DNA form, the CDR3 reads TGTGCCACCAGGGGGGGGCAGGGTCGAAACTCTGGAAACACCATATATTTT. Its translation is CATRGGQGRNSGNTIYF. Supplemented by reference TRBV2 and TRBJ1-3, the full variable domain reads EPEVTQTPSHQVTQMGQEVILRCVPISNHLYFYWYRQILGQKVEFLVSFYNNEISEKSEIFDDQFSVERPDGSNFTLKIRSTKLEDSAMYFCATRGGQGRNSGNTIYFGEGSWLTVV.